These 27 T cell receptor beta chains came from one sample sequenced in a study of CD8 T cells in Susac syndrome. Random hexamers were used to reverse transcribe the RNA input (about 0.45 to 1 ug). TCRdb re-derived calls from the immunoSEQ multiplex PCR reads in MiXCR, one entry per CDR3 protein. The table records some 77,000 distinct CDR3 sequences, under 95% of them present only once. The specimen was CD4+ T cells from PBMCs. These receptors originate from a human donor with Susac syndrome.

This chain links TRBV5-4 with TRBJ2-3, with TRBD1 matching over 8 bases. Per germline, CDR1 SGHNT and CDR2 YYREEE (reference sequence). The trim removed 5 bases at V and 2 bases at J, leaving 7 bases unmatched. This CDR3 is built from 15 residues. CDR3 nucleotides: TGTGCCAGCAGACCCGGACAGGGAACCACAGATACGCAGTATTTT. Protein sequence: CASRPGQGTTDTQYF.

V and J are TRBV6-2 or TRBV6-3 and TRBJ2-7; the D gene is possibly TRBD1 (6 bases). V was trimmed by 0 bases and J by 2 bases, leaving 11 bases between them. Per germline, CDR1 MNHEY and CDR2 SVGEGT. There are 15 residues in the CDR3. CDR3 sequence reads: CASSYSSGTTYEQYF. As DNA, the CDR3 is TGTGCCAGCAGTTACTCGAGTGGGACAACCTACGAGCAGTACTTC.

The chain is built from TRBV7-2 and TRBJ2-7; the D is unclear. Trimming removed 4 bases at V and 3 bases at J, with 13 bases between. CDR3 length equals 14 residues. CDR1 SGHTA and CDR2 FQGNSA come from the germline V gene. CDR3: CASSSDARVYEQYF. The CDR3 DNA follows: TGTGCCAGCAGCTCAGACGCTAGGGTCTACGAGCAGTACTTC.

The chain is built from TRBV30 and TRBJ2-1; no definite D call. This CDR3 region has 11 residues. Germline-derived CDR1 and CDR2 are GTSNPN and SVGIG (reference sequence). Trimming took off 1 base at V and 6 bases at J, with 4 bases between the two ends. CDR3 sequence: CAWSDPNEQFF. In DNA, the CDR3 is TGTGCCTGGAGTGACCCCAATGAGCAGTTCTTC. Based on the CDR3 plus reference TRBV30 and TRBJ2-1, the full variable domain is SQTIHQWPATLVQPVGSPLSLECTVEGTSNPNLYWYRQAAGRGLQLLFYSVGIGQISSEVPQNLSASRPQDRQFILSSKKLLLSDSGFYLCAWSDPNEQFFGPGTRLTVL.

This clonotype was detected only a few times. The rearrangement links TRBV7-6 to TRBJ1-1; D is unresolved. The germline CDR1 and CDR2 sequences are SGHVS and FNYEAQ. This CDR3 spans 12 amino acids. V lost 5 bases to trimming and J lost 6 bases, with 10 bases between them. The CDR3 protein is CASSPPGPEAFF. The CDR3 coding sequence is TGTGCCAGCAGCCCCCCCGGCCCTGAAGCTTTCTTT.

This chain uses TRBV2 with TRBJ1-2; D call uncertain. Germline V lookup: CDR1 SNHLY, CDR2 FYNNEI. CDR3 length: 15 amino acids. V gave up 0 bases and J gave up 4 bases, with 12 bases separating them. The DNA of the CDR3 is TGTGCCAGCAGTGAAGCAGGACCGCGCTCCTATGGCTACACCTTC. Translation: CASSEAGPRSYGYTF.

J is TRBJ2-2 and V is TRBV14; D possibly corresponds to TRBD1 (6 bases). V lost 1 base to trimming and J lost 2 bases, with 17 bases between them. Germline-derived CDR1 and CDR2 are SGHDN and FVKESK. This CDR3 has 18 amino acids. This CDR3 is CASSQVDRRTFNTGELFF. CDR3 sequence (DNA): TGTGCCAGCAGCCAAGTAGACAGGCGAACCTTCAACACCGGGGAGCTGTTTTTT.

This chain connects TRBV30 to TRBJ2-7; D could derive from TRBD1 or TRBD2 (5 bases each). Germline V gene sequence: CDR1 GTSNPN, CDR2 SVGIG (reference sequence). CDR3 size: 12 residues. Trimming took off 1 base at V and 2 bases at J, with 6 bases between the two ends. CDR3 DNA sequence: TGTGCCTGGAGTGGAGGGGCCTACGAGCAGTACTTC. It translates to CAWSGGAYEQYF.

This chain links TRBV6-2 or TRBV6-3 with TRBJ2-7, with a weak D call TRBD1 (6 bases). Germline V gives CDR1 MNHEY, CDR2 SVGEGT. This CDR3 has 15 amino acids. Trimming stripped 2 bases from V and 3 bases from J, with 14 bases between. In nucleotides, the CDR3 is TGTGCCAGCAGTTACCTGGGACACCCTAACTACGAGCAGTACTTC. As protein: CASSYLGHPNYEQYF.

There are a few counts of this clonotype. The chain joins TRBV5-4 to TRBJ2-7; a possible D gene is TRBD2 (5 bases). CDR3 length equals 16 residues. The germline V gene encodes CDR1 SGHNT and CDR2 YYREEE (reference sequence). Trimming removed 2 bases at V and 3 bases at J, with 18 bases between. CDR3 bases: TGTGCCAGCAGCTTTGAGTCTAACGCGGGTTTCTACGAGCAGTACTTC. Translating gives CASSFESNAGFYEQYF.

The chain recombines TRBV20-1 with TRBJ2-3; a possible D gene is TRBD2 (6 bases). Germline CDR1 and CDR2: DFQATT and SNEGSKA (reference sequence). V was pared by 5 bases and J by 0 bases, with 15 bases between. CDR3 length: 15 residues. DNA of the CDR3: TGCAGTGCTCTACGGGACTTCTTGAGCACAGATACGCAGTATTTT. Its protein is CSALRDFLSTDTQYF.

The gene calls are TRBV7-2 and TRBJ2-7, with 7 bases fitting TRBD2. CDR1 and CDR2 (germline): SGHTA, FQGNSA. J lost 2 bases, V lost 4 bases, and 5 bases had no gene match. This CDR3 region has 14 residues. The CDR3 loop reads CASSSRLATYEQYF. DNA of the CDR3: TGTGCCAGCAGCTCCCGACTAGCTACCTACGAGCAGTACTTC.

The chain links TRBV29-1 to TRBJ1-1; D call uncertain. The CDR3 is 11 amino acids. Trimming removed 8 bases at V and 4 bases at J, with 11 bases between. Germline V gives CDR1 SQVTM, CDR2 ANQGSEA. CDR3 residues: CSLASGTEAFF. As DNA, the CDR3 is TGCAGCCTCGCTAGTGGCACTGAAGCTTTCTTT.

The chain has TRBV3-1 and TRBJ1-1, with D unclear. Germline lookup yields CDR1 LGHDT and CDR2 YNNKEL (reference sequence). V lost 0 bases, J lost 3 bases, and 8 bases lay in between. CDR3 length: 14 residues. In DNA form, the CDR3 reads TGTGCCAGCAGCCAAGATCTGAGTTACACTGAAGCTTTCTTT. It translates to CASSQDLSYTEAFF.

In its sample, this clonotype was seen once. The gene calls are TRBV7-3 and TRBJ2-6, with a possible D match to TRBD1 (5 bases). Between the trimmed V and J ends, which lost 11 bases and 1 base, there was a span of 12 bases. The germline CDR1 and CDR2 sequences are SGHTA and FQGTGA. This CDR3 has 14 residues. The CDR3 loop reads CASRGLSGANVLTF. CDR3 coding DNA: TGTGCCTCTAGGGGCCTATCTGGGGCCAACGTCCTGACTTTC. Full variable domain (outside the CDR3, taken from reference TRBV7-3 and TRBJ2-6): GAGVSQTPSNKVTEKGKYVELRCDPISGHTALYWYRQSLGQGPEFLIYFQGTGAADDSGLPNDRFFAVRPEGSVSTLKIQRTERGDSAVYLCASRGLSGANVLTFGAGSRLTVL.

The CDR3 bases are TGTGCCAGCAGACCTCCCGGGACAGGGGCGAGCACCGGGGAGCTGTTTTTT. Translating gives CASRPPGTGASTGELFF. The chain uses TRBV6-1 and TRBJ2-2, with TRBD1 matching 10 bases. Losses at the gene ends were 6 bases for V and 4 bases for J; bases not matched to a gene: 11. CDR1 and CDR2 (germline): MNHNS, SASEGT. This CDR3 is built from 17 residues.

This chain joins TRBV6-5 and TRBJ2-7; 7 bases align to TRBD1. The ends lost 0 bases at V and 6 bases at J; junction bases unmatched: 14. Germline CDR1 is MNHEY and CDR2 is SVGAGI. This CDR3 has 17 residues. CDR3 bases: TGTGCCAGCAGTTACTCCAGCCCAGGGGGATTTGTGAGCGAGCAGTACTTC. This encodes CASSYSSPGGFVSEQYF.

This sequence joins TRBV2 and TRBJ1-2; weak D call: TRBD1 (6 bases). Germline CDR1 SNHLY, CDR2 FYNNEI. The V gene lost 5 bases and the J gene lost 4 bases, with 11 bases spanning the gap. The CDR3 contains 13 residues. This CDR3 reads CASSLGQTYGYTF. The CDR3 DNA is TGTGCCAGCAGTCTCGGACAGACCTATGGCTACACCTTC.

This clonotype was observed once. The rearrangement uses TRBV11-2 and TRBJ2-1; the match to TRBD2 covers 11 bases. The CDR3 totals 16 residues. The germline V gene encodes CDR1 SGHAT and CDR2 FQNNGV. V lost 7 bases and J lost 2; bases outside the gene matches: 7. DNA for the CDR3: TGTGCCAGCACGCTAGCGGGGGGTTTTACCTACAATGAGCAGTTCTTC. This sequence encodes CASTLAGGFTYNEQFF. Looking up the rest from reference TRBV11-2 and TRBJ2-1 gives the full variable domain: EAGVAQSPRYKIIEKRQSVAFWCNPISGHATLYWYQQILGQGPKLLIQFQNNGVVDDSQLPKDRFSAERLKGVDSTLKIQPAKLEDSAVYLCASTLAGGFTYNEQFFGPGTRLTVL.

The chain carries TRBV12-3 or TRBV12-4 and TRBJ1-4; 8 bases are a match to TRBD1. The CDR3 contains 15 residues. V shed 2 bases, J shed 8 bases, and the junction held 7 bases outside the gene matches. The CDR3 region is CASSLRDRRSEKLFF. CDR3 DNA: TGTGCCAGCAGTTTAAGGGACAGGAGGTCCGAAAAACTGTTTTTT.

J is TRBJ2-1 and V is TRBV12-3 or TRBV12-4, with TRBD2 matching over 11 bases. This CDR3 has 14 residues. The V segment lost 7 bases and the J segment 9 bases; nucleotides outside the gene matches: 8. This chain's CDR3 is CASILAGGKGEQFF. The CDR3 DNA reads TGTGCCAGCATATTAGCGGGAGGGAAAGGTGAGCAGTTCTTC.

The genes are TRBV18 and TRBJ2-5; D is unclear. V was cut by 2 bases and J by 7 bases, with 8 bases left in between. Germline V gives CDR1 KGHSH, CDR2 LQKENI. This CDR3 spans 12 amino acids. CDR3 protein: CASSPEERTQYF. Written as DNA, the CDR3 is TGTGCCAGCTCACCAGAGGAGAGGACCCAGTACTTC.

The chain links TRBV3-1 to TRBJ2-4, with D possibly being TRBD1 or TRBD2 (5 bases each). This CDR3 spans 16 amino acids. The germline V gene encodes CDR1 LGHDT and CDR2 YNNKEL (reference sequence). V was shortened by 1 base and J by 2 bases, with 12 bases between the two germline ends. The DNA for the CDR3 is TGTGCCAGCAGCCAAGGACAGACTAATACCAAAAACATTCAGTACTTC. Translated: CASSQGQTNTKNIQYF.

This rearrangement joins TRBV7-3 to TRBJ2-1; 11 positions match TRBD1. The V gene's germline CDR1 is SGHTA and CDR2 FQGTGA. The V segment lost 0 bases and the J segment 3 bases; nucleotides outside the gene matches: 13. The length of the CDR3 is 20 residues. CDR3 loop: CASSLTRTGGKDYYYNEQFF. CDR3 nucleotides: TGTGCCAGCAGCTTAACCCGGACAGGGGGCAAGGACTACTACTACAATGAGCAGTTCTTC.

This chain connects TRBV12-3 or TRBV12-4 to TRBJ1-5, with D possibly being TRBD1 (5 bases). The CDR3 is 16 amino acids. V lost 1 base to trimming and J lost 3 bases, with 13 bases between them. The CDR3 DNA is TGTGCCAGCAGTTTAGGTCCAGGGATTTTCAATCAGCCCCAGCATTTT. Encoded protein: CASSLGPGIFNQPQHF.

The V call is TRBV4-1, the J call TRBJ2-1; 10 bases fit TRBD2. Trimming took 4 bases from V and 10 from J; bases not matched to a gene: 10. CDR3 length: 15 amino acids. Germline CDR1 MGHRA, CDR2 YSYEKL. CDR3 coding DNA: TGCGCCAGCAGCCTCGGGACTAGCGCTTTTCAAGAGCAGTTCTTC. Translating gives CASSLGTSAFQEQFF.

This chain connects TRBV20-1 to TRBJ2-1, with D hard to call. CDR1 DFQATT and CDR2 SNEGSKA come from the germline V gene (reference sequence). The CDR3 length is 15 residues. With 2 bases removed from V and 9 bases from J, the gap between germline ends came to 20 bases. The CDR3 DNA reads TGCAGTGCTAGATTTACACCTGTAGCTACACGTGAGCAGTTCTTC. It translates to CSARFTPVATREQFF.